Here is one T cell receptor beta chain with its context. Its target is unknown. The treatment is: roughly 18 received Ad26.COV2.S at low or high dose, single or two shots; about 5 received placebo; per-sample allocation not given. On day 63 after the first injection, vaccine and placebo recipients gave samples. An adult donor aged 18-55 years was enrolled in Boston. The entry originates in a study of Ad26.COV2.S vaccination and SARS-CoV-2 variants. Overall study context: Trial arm assignment for the donor was COV1001 Ad26.COV2.S. Ad26.COV2.S given intramuscularly, once or twice 56 days apart. Study-wide results and caveats: The study found similar non-spike TCR breadth in vaccine and placebo recipients.

Sequenced by immunoSEQ multiplex PCR; TCRdb stores in-frame clones only, minus some. The profile shows roughly 330,000 clones, 85% to 90% of them singletons. This CDR3 is 18 amino acids long. The J segment lost 4 bases and the V segment lost 0 bases, leaving 9 bases of the junction unmatched. Per the germline V gene, CDR1 is MNHNS and CDR2 is SASEGT. The clonotype comes from a person aged 18 to 65 who received the Ad26.COV2.S COVID-19 vaccine or a placebo. The specimen comprised peripheral blood, sampled in a trial of Ad26.COV2.S vaccine versus placebo. The chain joins TRBV6-1 to TRBJ2-1, with 10 bases fitting TRBD2. This CDR3 reads CASSEALAGVFLYNEQFF. For the CDR3, the DNA is TGTGCCAGCAGTGAAGCGCTAGCGGGAGTATTCCTTTACAATGAGCAGTTCTTC.